This T cell receptor beta chain derives from a study of tumor-infiltrating lymphocytes in primary liver carcinoma. From around 500 ng of total RNA, TCR beta-specific cDNA was reverse-transcribed using a constant-region primer. Researchers made the TCR beta libraries by running three nested multiplex PCR rounds with slightly modified ARM-PCR. The first two PCR rounds used TRBV1-TRBV30 forward primers with a C-beta reverse primer, about 10 cycles each. TCRdb analysed the multiplex PCR reads with MiXCR anew, one entry per CDR3 protein. This table holds 70,000 to 75,000 distinct CDR3 sequences, roughly 69% found once. V lost 8 bases and J 7 bases, leaving 21 bases between the germline ends. The V gene's germline CDR1 is SNHLY and CDR2 FYNNEI. This CDR3 region has 14 residues. The source material, 20-30 mg of unsorted bulk tissue, was used to co-extract RNA and DNA.

The sample consisted of liver tumor tissue from sampling region 4. Subset specified: tumor region T4, right-lateral pole. The chain joins TRBV2 to TRBJ2-7; the D gene is possibly TRBD2 (6 bases). The sequence came from a man aged 40-49 years with primary liver carcinoma and hepatitis B virus infection. CDR3 loop: CASLRDSNGWEQYF. The CDR3, as DNA: TGTGCCAGCTTGCGGGACTCTAACGGTTGGGAGCAGTACTTC.